The clone carrying this T cell receptor (beta chain) was counted only a few times. These data originate in a study of blood T cell repertoires in COVID-19. About the study: Samples representing acute and convalescent COVID-19 were sourced from the United States, Italy and Spain.

The authors' processing: Scientists estimated how many nucleated cells there were by amplifying reference gene primers. Here immunoSEQ multiplex PCR was the method, and the copy in TCRdb shows in-frame clones only, minus some. That table gives V, J and clone size, and the DNA gave D and trimming. The sample shows 180,000 or so clones, around nine tenths of them seen only once. What was sequenced was peripheral blood. The TCR sequence derives from a man aged 18 to 29 with active or convalescent COVID-19.

The CDR3 DNA reads as TGTGCCAGCAGCTTTGGGACAGGGCATGGCTACACCTTC. This encodes CASSFGTGHGYTF. V gene TRBV7-3 combines with J gene TRBJ1-2; 9 bases align to TRBD1. V trimming: 3 bases; J trimming: 6 bases; junction bases outside the gene matches: 2. Germline values: CDR1 SGHTA, CDR2 FQGTGA. The CDR3 length is 13 residues.